These 7 T cell receptor beta chains share one sample of origin, sequenced in a study of PD-L1 blockade in urothelial cancer. Assay used: immunoSEQ multiplex PCR; TCRdb lists only in-frame clones, some missing. The table lists 41,000 or so clones, 82% of them singletons, with roughly 18% in the top ten. Sequencing used PBMCs, obtained around atezolizumab (anti-PD-L1) treatment. The origin of the receptors is a man in his fifties or sixties with urothelial cancer.

The chain links TRBV5-4 to TRBJ2-2, with 8 nucleotides matching TRBD2. The CDR3 has 16 amino acids. The germline CDR1 and CDR2 sequences are SGHNT and YYREEE (reference sequence). V lost 0 bases to trimming and J lost 4 bases; unmatched junction nucleotides: 5. In DNA form, the CDR3 reads TGTGCCAGCAGCTTGGGAGCCAGCGGGGGCACCGGGGAGCTGTTTTTT. Amino acids: CASSLGASGGTGELFF.

This chain joins TRBV6-1 and TRBJ2-7, with 10 bases that match TRBD2. Trimming removed 6 bases from V and 5 bases from J; junction bases left unmatched: 4. This CDR3 has 13 amino acids. Germline CDR1 reads MNHNS; CDR2 reads SASEGT. CDR3 loop: CASRRSGGDEQYF. CDR3 DNA: TGTGCCAGCAGAAGAAGCGGGGGGGACGAGCAGTACTTC.

Only a few counts were recorded for this clone. The CDR3 DNA reads TGTGCCAGCAGTAGGGACATTTTGACTGGTGGCTACACCTTC. Encoded protein: CASSRDILTGGYTF. The chain has TRBV2 and TRBJ1-2, with a tentative D call TRBD1 (6 bases). The CDR3 runs 14 residues. The germline V gene has CDR1 SNHLY and CDR2 FYNNEI. V shed 5 bases and J shed 7 bases, with 17 bases lying between them.

The chain recombines TRBV4-1 with TRBJ2-7; 9 bases are a match to TRBD2. Germline-derived CDR1 and CDR2 are MGHRA and YSYEKL. CDR3 length equals 15 residues. The junction had 4 bases not matched to a gene; V was cut back by 0 bases and J by 4 bases. This CDR3 reads CASSQDAGGPYEQYF. Here the CDR3 DNA reads TGCGCCAGCAGCCAAGATGCGGGAGGGCCATACGAGCAGTACTTC.

The chain couples TRBV28 to TRBJ1-5; no reliable D call. Germline-derived CDR1 and CDR2 are MDHEN and SYDVKM. This CDR3 region has 13 residues. V dropped 5 bases and J dropped 0 bases, with 5 bases sitting between them. The CDR3 sequence: CASSQDSNQPQHF. The DNA for the CDR3 is TGTGCCAGCAGTCAGGATAGCAATCAGCCCCAGCATTTT.

V and J are TRBV10-1 and TRBJ2-1; TRBD2 aligns across 10 bases. The ends lost 0 bases at V and 7 bases at J; junction bases unmatched: 6. Germline V gene sequence: CDR1 WNHNN, CDR2 SYGVQD (reference sequence). The CDR3 totals 16 residues. CDR3 DNA: TGCGCCAGCAGTGAGTCAGCGGGGGGGCCCAGTAATGAGCAGTTCTTC. Amino acids: CASSESAGGPSNEQFF.

This clone was detected a few times. This chain uses TRBV5-6 with TRBJ1-5; TRBD1 matches 7 bases. Germline assignment: CDR1 SGHDT and CDR2 YYEEEE. The CDR3 has 16 residues. V trimming: 0 bases; J trimming: 4 bases; junction bases outside the gene matches: 7. CDR3 sequence reads: CASSLARGGRNQPQHF. CDR3 bases: TGTGCCAGCAGCTTGGCCCGAGGGGGCAGGAATCAGCCCCAGCATTTT.